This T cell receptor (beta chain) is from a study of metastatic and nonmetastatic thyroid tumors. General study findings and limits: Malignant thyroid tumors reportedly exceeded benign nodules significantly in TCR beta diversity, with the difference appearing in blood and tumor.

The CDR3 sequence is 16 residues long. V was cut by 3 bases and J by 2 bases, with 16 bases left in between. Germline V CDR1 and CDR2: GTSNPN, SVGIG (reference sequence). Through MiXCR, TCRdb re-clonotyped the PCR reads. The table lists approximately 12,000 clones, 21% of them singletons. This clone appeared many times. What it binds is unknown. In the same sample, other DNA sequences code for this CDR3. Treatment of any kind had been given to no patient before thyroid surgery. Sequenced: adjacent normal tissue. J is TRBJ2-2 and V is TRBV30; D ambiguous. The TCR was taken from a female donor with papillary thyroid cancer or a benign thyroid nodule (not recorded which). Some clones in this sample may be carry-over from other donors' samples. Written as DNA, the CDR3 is TGTGCCTGGAGGGATTTAAGGCTTGGAAACACCGGGGAGCTGTTTTTT. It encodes CAWRDLRLGNTGELFF.